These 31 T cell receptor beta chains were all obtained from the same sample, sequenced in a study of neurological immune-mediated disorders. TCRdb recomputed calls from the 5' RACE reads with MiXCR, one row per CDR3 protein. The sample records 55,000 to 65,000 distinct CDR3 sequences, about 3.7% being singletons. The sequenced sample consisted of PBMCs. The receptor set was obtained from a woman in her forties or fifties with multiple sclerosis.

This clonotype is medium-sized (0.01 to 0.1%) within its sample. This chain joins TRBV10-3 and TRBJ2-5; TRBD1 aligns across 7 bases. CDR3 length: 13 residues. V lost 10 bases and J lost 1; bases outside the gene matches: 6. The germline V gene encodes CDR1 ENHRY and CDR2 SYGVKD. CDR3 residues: CATEGDSQETQYF. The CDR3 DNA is TGTGCCACCGAGGGGGACAGCCAAGAGACCCAGTACTTC.

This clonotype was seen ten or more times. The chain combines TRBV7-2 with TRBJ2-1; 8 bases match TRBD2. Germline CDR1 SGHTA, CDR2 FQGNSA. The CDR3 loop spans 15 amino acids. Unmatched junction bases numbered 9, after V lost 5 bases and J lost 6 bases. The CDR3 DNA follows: TGTGCCAGCAGCCCCCGGGAGGGAGGGTCCAATGAGCAGTTCTTC. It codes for CASSPREGGSNEQFF.

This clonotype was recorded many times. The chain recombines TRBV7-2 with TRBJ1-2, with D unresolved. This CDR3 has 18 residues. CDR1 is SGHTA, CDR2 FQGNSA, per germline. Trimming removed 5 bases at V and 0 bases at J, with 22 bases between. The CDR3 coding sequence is TGTGCCAGCAGCGTAACAAGCCTAGGGCACAAAGCTAACTATGGCTACACCTTC. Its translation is CASSVTSLGHKANYGYTF.

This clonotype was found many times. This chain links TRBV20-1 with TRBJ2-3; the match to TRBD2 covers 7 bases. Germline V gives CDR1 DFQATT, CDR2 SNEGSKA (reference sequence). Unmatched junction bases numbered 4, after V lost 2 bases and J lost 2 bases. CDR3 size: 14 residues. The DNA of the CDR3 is TGCAGTGCTAGACAAGCGGGACCCACAGATACGCAGTATTTT. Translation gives CSARQAGPTDTQYF.

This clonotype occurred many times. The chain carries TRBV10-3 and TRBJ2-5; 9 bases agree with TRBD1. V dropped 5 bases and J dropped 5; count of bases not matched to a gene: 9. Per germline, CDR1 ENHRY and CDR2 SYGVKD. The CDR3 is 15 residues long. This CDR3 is CAISPGTGFKETQYF. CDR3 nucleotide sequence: TGTGCCATCAGTCCCGGGACAGGGTTTAAGGAGACCCAGTACTTC.

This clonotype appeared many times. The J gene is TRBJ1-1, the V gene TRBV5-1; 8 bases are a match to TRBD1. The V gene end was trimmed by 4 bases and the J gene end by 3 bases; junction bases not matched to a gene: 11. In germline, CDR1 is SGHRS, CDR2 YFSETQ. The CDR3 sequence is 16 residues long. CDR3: CASSPGLGQGDTEAFF. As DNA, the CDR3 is TGCGCCAGCAGCCCTGGCCTTGGACAGGGTGACACTGAAGCTTTCTTT.

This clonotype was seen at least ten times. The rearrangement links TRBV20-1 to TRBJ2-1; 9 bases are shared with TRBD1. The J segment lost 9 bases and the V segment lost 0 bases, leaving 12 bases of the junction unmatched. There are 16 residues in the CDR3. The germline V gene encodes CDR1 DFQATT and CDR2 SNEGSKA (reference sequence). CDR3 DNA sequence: TGCAGTGCTAGAGATCGTAGGACAGGGGTGTTGAGTGAGCAGTTCTTC. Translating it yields CSARDRRTGVLSEQFF.

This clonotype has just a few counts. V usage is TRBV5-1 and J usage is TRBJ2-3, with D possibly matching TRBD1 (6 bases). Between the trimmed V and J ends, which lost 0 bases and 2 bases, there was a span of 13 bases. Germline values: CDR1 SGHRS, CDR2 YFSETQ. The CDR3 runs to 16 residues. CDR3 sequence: CASSLGQGHLTDTQYF. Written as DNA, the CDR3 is TGCGCCAGCAGCTTGGGGCAGGGGCATCTCACAGATACGCAGTATTTT.

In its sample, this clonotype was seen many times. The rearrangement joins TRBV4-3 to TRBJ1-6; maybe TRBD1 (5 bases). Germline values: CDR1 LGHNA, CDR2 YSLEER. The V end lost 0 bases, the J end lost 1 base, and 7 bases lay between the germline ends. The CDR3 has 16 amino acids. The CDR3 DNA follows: TGCGCCAGCAGCCAAGATCAGGGATCCTATAATTCACCCCTCCACTTT. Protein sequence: CASSQDQGSYNSPLHF.

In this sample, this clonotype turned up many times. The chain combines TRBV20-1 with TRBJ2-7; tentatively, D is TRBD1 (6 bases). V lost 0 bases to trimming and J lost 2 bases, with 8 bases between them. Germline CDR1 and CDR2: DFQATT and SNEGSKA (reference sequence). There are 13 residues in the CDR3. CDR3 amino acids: CSARDYRAYEQYF. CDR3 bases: TGCAGTGCTAGAGACTACAGGGCCTACGAGCAGTACTTC.

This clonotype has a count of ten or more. CDR3 bases: TGTGCCACCAGCAGTGGACAGGGGGCATATCGGCAGTATTTT. This codes for CATSSGQGAYRQYF. The chain combines TRBV15 with TRBJ2-3; 11 bases line up with TRBD1. The CDR3 has 14 amino acids. Unmatched junction bases numbered 7, after V lost 3 bases and J lost 11 bases. Germline loops: CDR1 LNHNV, CDR2 YYDKDF (reference sequence).

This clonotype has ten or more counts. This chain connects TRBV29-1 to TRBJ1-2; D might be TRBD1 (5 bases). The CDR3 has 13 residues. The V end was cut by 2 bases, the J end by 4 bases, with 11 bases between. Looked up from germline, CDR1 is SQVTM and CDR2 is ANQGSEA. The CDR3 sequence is CSVESRDPYGYTF. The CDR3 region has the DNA TGCAGCGTTGAATCCAGGGATCCCTATGGCTACACCTTC.

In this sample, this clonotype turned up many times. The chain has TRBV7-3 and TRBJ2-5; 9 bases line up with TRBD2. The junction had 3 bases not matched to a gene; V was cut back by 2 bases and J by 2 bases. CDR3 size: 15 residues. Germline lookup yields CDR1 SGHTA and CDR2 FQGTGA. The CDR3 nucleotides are TGTGCCAGCAGCTTAGCTAGCGGGGCACAAGAGACCCAGTACTTC. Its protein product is CASSLASGAQETQYF. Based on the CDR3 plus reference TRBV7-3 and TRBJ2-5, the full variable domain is GAGVSQTPSNKVTEKGKYVELRCDPISGHTALYWYRQSLGQGPEFLIYFQGTGAADDSGLPNDRFFAVRPEGSVSTLKIQRTERGDSAVYLCASSLASGAQETQYFGPGTRLLVL.

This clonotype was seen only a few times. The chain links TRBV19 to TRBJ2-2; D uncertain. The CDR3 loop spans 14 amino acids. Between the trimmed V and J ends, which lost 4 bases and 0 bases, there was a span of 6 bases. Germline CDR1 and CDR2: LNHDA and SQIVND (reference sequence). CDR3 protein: CASSNAANTGELFF. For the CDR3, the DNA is TGTGCCAGTAGTAACGCAGCGAACACCGGGGAGCTGTTTTTT.

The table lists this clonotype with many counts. CDR3 residues: CASSFKGSLTDTQYF. The CDR3, as DNA: TGCGCCAGCAGCTTTAAAGGGTCCTTGACAGATACGCAGTATTTT. This rearrangement joins TRBV5-1 to TRBJ2-3; no definite D call. The germline CDR1 and CDR2 sequences are SGHRS and YFSETQ. This CDR3 is built from 15 residues. V was clipped by 2 bases and J by 3 bases, with 13 bases between them. Combining the CDR3 with reference TRBV5-1 and TRBJ2-3 gives the whole variable domain KAGVTQTPRYLIKTRGQQVTLSCSPISGHRSVSWYQQTPGQGLQFLFEYFSETQRNKGNFPGRFSGRQFSNSRSEMNVSTLELGDSALYLCASSFKGSLTDTQYFGPGTRLTVL.

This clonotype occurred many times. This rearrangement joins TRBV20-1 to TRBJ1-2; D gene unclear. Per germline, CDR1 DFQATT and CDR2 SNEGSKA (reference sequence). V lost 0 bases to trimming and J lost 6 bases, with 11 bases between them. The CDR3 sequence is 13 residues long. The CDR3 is CSARDRAADGYTF. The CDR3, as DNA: TGCAGTGCTAGAGATCGGGCAGCCGATGGCTACACCTTC.

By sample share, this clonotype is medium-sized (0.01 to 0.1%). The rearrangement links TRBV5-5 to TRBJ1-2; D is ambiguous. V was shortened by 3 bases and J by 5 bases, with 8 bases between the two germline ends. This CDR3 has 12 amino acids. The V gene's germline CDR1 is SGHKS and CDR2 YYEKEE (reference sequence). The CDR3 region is CASSSDGYGYTF. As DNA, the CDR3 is TGTGCCAGCAGCTCGGACGGTTATGGCTACACCTTC.

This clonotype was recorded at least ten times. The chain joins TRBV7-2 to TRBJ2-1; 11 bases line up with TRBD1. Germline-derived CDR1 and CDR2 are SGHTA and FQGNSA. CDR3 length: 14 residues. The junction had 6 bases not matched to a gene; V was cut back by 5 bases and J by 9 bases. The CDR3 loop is CASSLGTGGSEQFF. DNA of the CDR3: TGTGCCAGCAGCCTCGGGACAGGGGGATCTGAGCAGTTCTTC. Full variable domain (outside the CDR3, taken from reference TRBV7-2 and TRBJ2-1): GAGVSQSPSNKVTEKGKDVELRCDPISGHTALYWYRQSLGQGLEFLIYFQGNSAPDKSGLPSDRFSAERTGGSVSTLTIQRTQQEDSAVYLCASSLGTGGSEQFFGPGTRLTVL.

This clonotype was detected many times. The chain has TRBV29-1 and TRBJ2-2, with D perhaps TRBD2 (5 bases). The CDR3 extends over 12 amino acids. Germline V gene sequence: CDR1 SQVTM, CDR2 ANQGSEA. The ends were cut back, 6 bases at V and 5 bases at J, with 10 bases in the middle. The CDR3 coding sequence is TGCAGCGTCGGGGTGGGAACCGGGGAGCTGTTTTTT. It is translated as CSVGVGTGELFF.

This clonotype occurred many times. In DNA, the CDR3 is TGTGCCACCAGTGATTTCACGAACACCGGGGAGCTGTTTTTT. Translation gives CATSDFTNTGELFF. V is TRBV24-1 and J is TRBJ2-2; D ambiguous. CDR1 is KGHDR, CDR2 SFDVKD, per germline. The V and J ends lost 1 base and 0 bases respectively, with 2 bases between them. The CDR3 contains 14 residues.

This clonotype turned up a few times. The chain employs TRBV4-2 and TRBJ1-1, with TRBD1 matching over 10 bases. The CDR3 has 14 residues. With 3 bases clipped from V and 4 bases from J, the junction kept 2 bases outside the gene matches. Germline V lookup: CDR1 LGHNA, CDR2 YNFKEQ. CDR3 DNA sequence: TGTGCCAGCAGCCAGGGACAGGGGTTCACTGAAGCTTTCTTT. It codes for CASSQGQGFTEAFF.

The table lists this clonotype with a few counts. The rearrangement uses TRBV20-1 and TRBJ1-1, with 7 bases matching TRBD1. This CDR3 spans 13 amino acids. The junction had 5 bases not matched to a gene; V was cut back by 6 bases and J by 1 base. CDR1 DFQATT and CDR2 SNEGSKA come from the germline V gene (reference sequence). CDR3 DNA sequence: TGCAGTGCGTGGGACAGAACGAACACTGAAGCTTTCTTT. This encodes CSAWDRTNTEAFF.

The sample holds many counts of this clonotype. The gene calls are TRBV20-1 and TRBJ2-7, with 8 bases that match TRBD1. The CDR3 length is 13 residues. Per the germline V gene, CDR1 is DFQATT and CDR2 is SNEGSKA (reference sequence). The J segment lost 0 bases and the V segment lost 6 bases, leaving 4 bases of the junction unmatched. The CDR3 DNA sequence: TGCAGTGCCGCAGGGGGCCCCTCCTACGAGCAGTACTTC. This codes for CSAAGGPSYEQYF.

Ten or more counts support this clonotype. This CDR3 reads CASSFGGSGNTIYF. The CDR3 DNA reads TGCGCCAGCAGCTTCGGGGGAAGTGGAAACACCATATATTTT. This chain links TRBV5-1 with TRBJ1-3; maybe TRBD1 (5 bases). This CDR3 has 14 amino acids. The germline CDR1 and CDR2 sequences are SGHRS and YFSETQ. Trimming pared 2 bases from V and 3 bases from J, leaving 9 bases between.

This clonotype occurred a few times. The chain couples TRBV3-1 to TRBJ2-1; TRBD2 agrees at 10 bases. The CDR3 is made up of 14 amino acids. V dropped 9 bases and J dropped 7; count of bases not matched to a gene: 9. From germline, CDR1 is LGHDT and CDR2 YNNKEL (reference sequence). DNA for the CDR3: TGTGCCAGTTTACCTAGCGGGAGTCGAAATGAGCAGTTCTTC. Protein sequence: CASLPSGSRNEQFF.

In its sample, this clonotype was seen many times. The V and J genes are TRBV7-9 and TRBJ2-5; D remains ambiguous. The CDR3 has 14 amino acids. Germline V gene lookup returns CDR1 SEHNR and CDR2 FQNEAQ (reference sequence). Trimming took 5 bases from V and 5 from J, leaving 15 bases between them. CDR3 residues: CASSPLGSGETQYF. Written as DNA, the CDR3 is TGTGCCAGCAGCCCCCTCGGATCAGGCGAGACCCAGTACTTC.

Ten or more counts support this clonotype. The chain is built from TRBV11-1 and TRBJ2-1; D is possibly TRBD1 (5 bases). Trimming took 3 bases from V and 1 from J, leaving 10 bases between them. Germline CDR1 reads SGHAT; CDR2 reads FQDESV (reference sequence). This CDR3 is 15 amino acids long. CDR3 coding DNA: TGTGCCAGCAGCTTGGTCGACAGTTCCTACAATGAGCAGTTCTTC. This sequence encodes CASSLVDSSYNEQFF.

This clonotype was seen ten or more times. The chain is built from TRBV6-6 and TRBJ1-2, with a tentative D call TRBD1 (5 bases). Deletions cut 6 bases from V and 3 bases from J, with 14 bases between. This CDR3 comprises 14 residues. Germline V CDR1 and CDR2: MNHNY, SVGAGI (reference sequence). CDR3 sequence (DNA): TGTGCCAGCAGGGGGGGGGTATTGGACTATGGCTACACCTTC. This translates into CASRGGVLDYGYTF.

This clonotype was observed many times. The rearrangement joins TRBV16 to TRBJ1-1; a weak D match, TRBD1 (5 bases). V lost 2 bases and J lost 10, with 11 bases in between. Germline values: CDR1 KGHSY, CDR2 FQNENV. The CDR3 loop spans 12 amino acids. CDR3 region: CASSQKGVGAFF. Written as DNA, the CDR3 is TGTGCCAGCAGCCAAAAAGGGGTTGGAGCTTTCTTT.

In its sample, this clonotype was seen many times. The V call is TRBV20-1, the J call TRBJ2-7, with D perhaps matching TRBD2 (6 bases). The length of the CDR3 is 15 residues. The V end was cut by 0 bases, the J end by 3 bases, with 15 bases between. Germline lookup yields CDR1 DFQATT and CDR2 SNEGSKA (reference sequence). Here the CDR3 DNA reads TGCAGTGCTAGAGATATCCTCGGGCGGGACTACGAGCAGTACTTC. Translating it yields CSARDILGRDYEQYF.

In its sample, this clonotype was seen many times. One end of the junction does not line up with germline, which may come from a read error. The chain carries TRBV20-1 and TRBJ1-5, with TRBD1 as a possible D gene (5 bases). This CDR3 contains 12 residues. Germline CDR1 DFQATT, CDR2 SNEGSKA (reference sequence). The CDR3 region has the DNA TGCAGTGCTAGGGGGCGCGGTCAGCCCCAGAATTTT. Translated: CSARGRGQPQNF.